This passage covers 15 T cell receptor beta chains from one sample sequenced in a study of blood T cell repertoires in COVID-19 (dated by TCRdb to about 2020). The library was obtained by the immunoSEQ multiplex PCR assay. TCRdb's version of the immuneACCESS table is confined to in-frame rearrangements and falls short of the full clone set. An unresolved V gene accounts for under half of the shortfall where checked; the remainder is of unknown origin. The sample table records roughly 150,000 clones; 65% to 85% of these occur just once. The ten biggest clones cover 9.5% to 13% of the sample. Sequencing input: peripheral blood. The source of these receptors is a man between 65 and 85 years old with active or convalescent COVID-19.

The chain couples TRBV27 to TRBJ2-7; a weak D match, TRBD1 (6 bases). CDR1 and CDR2 from the germline V gene are MNHEY and SMNVEV (reference sequence). The CDR3 runs to 16 residues. V was cut by 2 bases and J by 2 bases, with 16 bases left in between. CDR3 sequence reads: CASSLVQAEGAYEQYF. In DNA, the CDR3 is TGTGCCAGCAGTTTAGTCCAGGCCGAGGGGGCCTACGAGCAGTACTTC.

Comments on this clone: At one end the junction does not follow the germline gene, possibly because of a read error. The rearrangement uses TRBV16 and TRBJ1-6, with TRBD1 matching over 9 bases. This CDR3 region has 14 residues. Germline V gene data show CDR1 as KGHSY and CDR2 as FQNENV. CDR3 DNA sequence: TGTGCCAGCAGCCAAAGGGACAGGGCGTCCTCCGGATCATTT. This translates into CASSQRDRASSGSF.

This clone has a single count. This chain links TRBV2 with TRBJ2-5; no clear D gene. Germline V gene data show CDR1 as SNHLY and CDR2 as FYNNEI. Trimming left V 5 bases short and J 1 base short, with 8 bases between. The CDR3 sequence is 13 residues long. CDR3 sequence: CASSLNLQETQYF. CDR3 nucleotide sequence: TGTGCCAGCAGTCTAAACCTCCAAGAGACCCAGTACTTC.

This clone was detected once. The V call is TRBV19, the J call TRBJ1-2, with D perhaps matching TRBD1 (5 bases). V was trimmed by 6 bases and J by 0 bases, leaving 17 bases between them. Germline CDR1 reads LNHDA; CDR2 reads SQIVND (reference sequence). This CDR3 contains 16 residues. The CDR3 sequence: CASSPGEGRANYGYTF. The DNA for the CDR3 is TGTGCCAGTAGCCCGGGGGAGGGCAGAGCTAACTATGGCTACACCTTC.

The chain carries TRBV4-3 and TRBJ1-6, with D tentatively TRBD1 (6 bases). This CDR3 is built from 18 residues. Germline CDR1 LGHNA, CDR2 YSLEER. V was shortened by 0 bases and J by 5 bases, with 17 bases between the two germline ends. The CDR3 DNA follows: TGCGCCAGCAGCCAAGAACGACAGGCGGAGTACAATAATTCACCCCTCCACTTT. The encoded protein is CASSQERQAEYNNSPLHF.

This chain connects TRBV27 to TRBJ1-1; unclear D gene. Trimming shortened V by 7 bases and J by 4 bases, and 16 bases separated the two germline ends. The germline V gene encodes CDR1 MNHEY and CDR2 SMNVEV (reference sequence). The CDR3 contains 14 residues. The CDR3 loop reads CASTGGGLRTEAFF. Here the CDR3 DNA reads TGTGCCAGCACCGGAGGAGGGTTGCGCACTGAAGCTTTCTTT.

The rearrangement links TRBV7-3 to TRBJ2-5, with 10 bases fitting TRBD1. The CDR3 consists of 16 residues. Germline lookup yields CDR1 SGHTA and CDR2 FQGTGA. V lost 2 bases and J lost 5; bases outside the gene matches: 8. The chain's CDR3 is CASSLSGDRGSETQYF. The CDR3, as DNA: TGTGCCAGCAGCTTATCAGGGGACAGGGGATCGGAGACCCAGTACTTC.

This sequence joins TRBV16 and TRBJ2-7; D ambiguous. The CDR3 is 15 amino acids. Germline V gene lookup returns CDR1 KGHSY and CDR2 FQNENV. Trimming pared 0 bases from V and 2 bases from J, leaving 11 bases between. The CDR3 sequence is CASSQSATKTYEQYF. The CDR3 nucleotides are TGTGCCAGCAGCCAATCGGCAACAAAAACCTACGAGCAGTACTTC.

V is TRBV28 and J is TRBJ1-5, with 8 bases fitting TRBD1. The CDR3 has 15 amino acids. Trimming cost V 2 bases and J 6 bases; bases outside gene matches: 6. Germline CDR1 MDHEN, CDR2 SYDVKM. In nucleotides, the CDR3 is TGTGCCAGCAGTTTACTAACAGGGGGGAGTCAGCCCCAGCATTTT. As protein: CASSLLTGGSQPQHF.

The rearrangement joins TRBV5-8 to TRBJ2-1; 7 bases line up with TRBD2. The CDR3 has 15 residues. From germline, CDR1 is SGHTS and CDR2 YDEGEE. Trimming cost V 6 bases and J 5 bases; bases outside gene matches: 11. For the CDR3, the DNA is TGTGCCAGCACCTTCCGGGGGGACCGCAACAATGAGCAGTTCTTC. As protein: CASTFRGDRNNEQFF.

This clone has a single count. J is TRBJ2-3 and V is TRBV7-2; 7 bases agree with TRBD2. After removal of 5 bases from V and 4 bases from J, the junction contained 9 bases not matched to a gene. This CDR3 is built from 15 residues. Germline assignment: CDR1 SGHTA and CDR2 FQGNSA. In DNA form, the CDR3 reads TGTGCCAGCAGCCCTCCTTCGGGAGGCTCAGATACGCAGTATTTT. Protein: CASSPPSGGSDTQYF.

The chain is built from TRBV11-3 and TRBJ1-1; 7 nucleotides align to TRBD1. This CDR3 has 15 amino acids. The germline V gene encodes CDR1 SGHNT and CDR2 YENEEA. Trimming at V came to 2 bases and at J to 3 bases, leaving 6 bases not matched to a gene. CDR3 protein: CASSLIQGRYTEAFF. CDR3 in DNA: TGTGCCAGCAGCTTAATACAGGGGAGGTACACTGAAGCTTTCTTT.

The chain combines TRBV19 with TRBJ2-1; D is perhaps TRBD2 (5 bases). V lost 4 bases, J lost 0 bases, and 13 bases lay in between. The CDR3 has 16 amino acids. CDR1 and CDR2 from the germline V gene are LNHDA and SQIVND (reference sequence). The CDR3 DNA is TGTGCCAGTAGTAAGGCAGGTGGGAGCTCCTACAATGAGCAGTTCTTC. This codes for CASSKAGGSSYNEQFF.

The chain combines TRBV10-1 with TRBJ2-1; D unresolved. The CDR3 contains 14 residues. Between the trimmed V and J ends, which lost 3 bases and 1 base, there was a span of 7 bases. From germline, CDR1 is WNHNN and CDR2 SYGVQD (reference sequence). CDR3 sequence: CASSDQVSYNEQFF. The CDR3 DNA is TGCGCCAGCAGTGATCAGGTTTCCTACAATGAGCAGTTCTTC.

The rearrangement uses TRBV7-3 and TRBJ1-1; no reliable D call. V lost 0 bases and J 4 bases, leaving 18 bases between the germline ends. Germline CDR1 and CDR2: SGHTA and FQGTGA. CDR3 length equals 17 residues. CDR3 in DNA: TGTGCCAGCAGCTTAACTGGGCTGCGAGGAGAGGGCACTGAAGCTTTCTTT. It translates to CASSLTGLRGEGTEAFF. The variable domain in full, with the rest retrieved from reference TRBV7-3 and TRBJ1-1, is GAGVSQTPSNKVTEKGKYVELRCDPISGHTALYWYRQSLGQGPEFLIYFQGTGAADDSGLPNDRFFAVRPEGSVSTLKIQRTERGDSAVYLCASSLTGLRGEGTEAFFGQGTRLTVV.